The clone carrying this T cell receptor beta chain was counted once. Its antigen is unknown. These data are taken from a study of graft-versus-host responses after intestinal transplantation. Sequencing was performed with immunoSEQ multiplex PCR; in TCRdb, only in-frame clones are kept and a portion is missing. This sample yields tens of thousands of clones, of which about 80% are seen a single time; approximately 20% belongs to the top ten. CDR1 is SGHTA and CDR2 is FQGTGA in the germline V gene. J lost 9 bases, V lost 1 base, and 8 bases had no gene match. The CDR3 is 15 residues long. The TCR originated in a human donor who received an intestinal transplant. Sequencing was performed on unstimulated CD8+ T cells sorted from spleen or lymph node cells, taken before intestinal transplant. J is TRBJ2-1 and V is TRBV7-3; 8 bases map to TRBD2. CDR3 protein: CASSLSSGINFEQFF. CDR3 nucleotides: TGTGCCAGCAGCTTAAGTAGCGGGATAAATTTTGAGCAGTTCTTC.